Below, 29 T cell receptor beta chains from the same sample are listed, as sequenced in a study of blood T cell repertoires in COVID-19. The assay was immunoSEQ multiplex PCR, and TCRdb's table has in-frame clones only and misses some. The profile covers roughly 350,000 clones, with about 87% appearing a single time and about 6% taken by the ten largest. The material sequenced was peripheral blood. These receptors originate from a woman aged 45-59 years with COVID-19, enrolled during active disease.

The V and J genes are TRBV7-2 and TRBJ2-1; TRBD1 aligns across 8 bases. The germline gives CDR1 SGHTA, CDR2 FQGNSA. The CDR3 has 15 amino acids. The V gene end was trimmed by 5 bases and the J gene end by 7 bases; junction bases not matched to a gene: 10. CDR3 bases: TGTGCCAGCAGCATTCACGGACAGGGTGAAAATGAGCAGTTCTTC. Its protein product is CASSIHGQGENEQFF.

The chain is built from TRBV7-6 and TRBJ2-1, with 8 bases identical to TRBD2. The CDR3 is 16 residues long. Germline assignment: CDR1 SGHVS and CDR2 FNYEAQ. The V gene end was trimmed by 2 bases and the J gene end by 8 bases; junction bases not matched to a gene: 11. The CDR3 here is CASSLRLAGKVDEQFF. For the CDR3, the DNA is TGTGCCAGCAGCTTAAGGCTAGCGGGTAAGGTCGATGAGCAGTTCTTC.

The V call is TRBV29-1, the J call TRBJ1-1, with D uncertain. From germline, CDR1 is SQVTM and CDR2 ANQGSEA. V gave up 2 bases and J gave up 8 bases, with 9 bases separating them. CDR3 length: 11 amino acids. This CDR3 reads CSVEKKQEAFF. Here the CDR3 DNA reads TGCAGCGTTGAAAAGAAACAGGAAGCTTTCTTT.

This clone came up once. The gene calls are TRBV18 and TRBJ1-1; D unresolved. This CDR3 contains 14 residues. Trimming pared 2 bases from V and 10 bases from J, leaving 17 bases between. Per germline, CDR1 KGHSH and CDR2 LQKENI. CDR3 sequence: CASSPGSPTVGAFF. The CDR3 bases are TGTGCCAGCTCACCAGGGAGTCCAACGGTCGGAGCTTTCTTT.

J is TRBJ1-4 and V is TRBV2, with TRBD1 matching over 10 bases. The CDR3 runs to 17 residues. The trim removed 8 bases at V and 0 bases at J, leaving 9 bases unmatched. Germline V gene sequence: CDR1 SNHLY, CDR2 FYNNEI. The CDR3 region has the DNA TGTGCCAGCTGTAGGACAGGGGGTCCCGCAACTAATGAAAAACTGTTTTTT. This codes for CASCRTGGPATNEKLFF.

CDR3 DNA sequence: TGTGCCAGCAGTGCGAGCGGGAAAGGGGCCAACGTCCTGACTTTC. Amino acids: CASSASGKGANVLTF. This sequence joins TRBV2 and TRBJ2-6; 7 bases agree with TRBD2. After removal of 4 bases from V and 4 bases from J, the junction contained 4 bases not matched to a gene. Germline assignment: CDR1 SNHLY and CDR2 FYNNEI. The CDR3 runs 15 residues.

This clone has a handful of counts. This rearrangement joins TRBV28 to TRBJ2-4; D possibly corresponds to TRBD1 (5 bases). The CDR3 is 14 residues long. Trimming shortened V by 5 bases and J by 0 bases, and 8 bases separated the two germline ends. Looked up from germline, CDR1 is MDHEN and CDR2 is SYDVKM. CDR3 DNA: TGTGCCAGCAGTAAACAGGTAGCCAAAAACATTCAGTACTTC. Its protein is CASSKQVAKNIQYF.

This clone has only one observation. CDR3 protein: CASSLGGSGQPQHF. The CDR3 DNA is TGTGCCAGCAGCCTAGGAGGCTCTGGTCAGCCCCAGCATTTT. The chain has TRBV6-5 and TRBJ1-5; D is uncertain. The CDR3 runs to 14 residues. The ends were cut back, 6 bases at V and 6 bases at J, with 15 bases in the middle. Looked up from germline, CDR1 is MNHEY and CDR2 is SVGAGI.

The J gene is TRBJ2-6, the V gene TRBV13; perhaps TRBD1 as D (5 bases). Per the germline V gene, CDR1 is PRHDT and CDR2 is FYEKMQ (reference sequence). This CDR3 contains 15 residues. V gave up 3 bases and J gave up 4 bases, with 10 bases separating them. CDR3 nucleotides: TGTGCCAGCAGCTTTGGGGCTGCGGGGGCCAACGTCCTGACTTTC. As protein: CASSFGAAGANVLTF.

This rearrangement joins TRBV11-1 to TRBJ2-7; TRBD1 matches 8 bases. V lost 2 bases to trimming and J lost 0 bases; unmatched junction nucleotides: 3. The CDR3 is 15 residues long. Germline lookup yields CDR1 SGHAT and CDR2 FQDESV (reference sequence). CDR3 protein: CASSLIQGASYEQYF. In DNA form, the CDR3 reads TGTGCCAGCAGCTTAATTCAGGGGGCCTCCTACGAGCAGTACTTC. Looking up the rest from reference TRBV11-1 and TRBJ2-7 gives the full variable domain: EAEVAQSPRYKITEKSQAVAFWCDPISGHATLYWYRQILGQGPELLVQFQDESVVDDSQLPKDRFSAERLKGVDSTLKIQPAELGDSAMYLCASSLIQGASYEQYFGPGTRLTVT.

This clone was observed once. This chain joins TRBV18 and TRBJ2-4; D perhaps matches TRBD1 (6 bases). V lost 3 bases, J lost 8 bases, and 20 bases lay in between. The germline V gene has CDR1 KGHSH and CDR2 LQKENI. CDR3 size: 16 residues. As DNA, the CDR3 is TGTGCCAGCTCACCTTACTCGGGACAAGGAATAGACATTCAGTACTTC. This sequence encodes CASSPYSGQGIDIQYF.

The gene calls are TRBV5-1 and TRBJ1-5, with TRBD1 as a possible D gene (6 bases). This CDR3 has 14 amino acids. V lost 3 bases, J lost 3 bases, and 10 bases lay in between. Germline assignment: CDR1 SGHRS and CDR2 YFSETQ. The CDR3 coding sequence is TGCGCCAGCAGCTCGGACAGCCCCAATCAGCCCCAGCATTTT. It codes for CASSSDSPNQPQHF.

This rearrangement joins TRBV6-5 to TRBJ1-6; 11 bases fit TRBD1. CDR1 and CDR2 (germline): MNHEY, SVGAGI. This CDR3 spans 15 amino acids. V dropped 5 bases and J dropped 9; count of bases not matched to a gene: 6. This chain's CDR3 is CASSRSGQGGSPLHF. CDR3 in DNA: TGTGCCAGCAGTCGTTCGGGACAGGGGGGTTCACCCCTCCACTTT.

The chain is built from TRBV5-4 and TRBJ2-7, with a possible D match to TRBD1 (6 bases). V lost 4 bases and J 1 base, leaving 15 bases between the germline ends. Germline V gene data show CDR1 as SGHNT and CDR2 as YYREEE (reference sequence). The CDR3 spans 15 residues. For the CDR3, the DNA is TGTGCCAGCAGCAATCGACAGGCTAGATCCTACGAGCAGTACTTC. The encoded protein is CASSNRQARSYEQYF.

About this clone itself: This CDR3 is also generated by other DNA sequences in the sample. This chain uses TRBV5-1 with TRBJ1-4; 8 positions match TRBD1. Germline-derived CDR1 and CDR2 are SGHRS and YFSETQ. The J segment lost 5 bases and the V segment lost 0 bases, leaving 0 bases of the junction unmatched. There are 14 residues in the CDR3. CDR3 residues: CASSLGQGNEKLFF. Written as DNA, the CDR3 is TGCGCCAGCAGCTTGGGACAGGGGAATGAAAAACTGTTTTTT.

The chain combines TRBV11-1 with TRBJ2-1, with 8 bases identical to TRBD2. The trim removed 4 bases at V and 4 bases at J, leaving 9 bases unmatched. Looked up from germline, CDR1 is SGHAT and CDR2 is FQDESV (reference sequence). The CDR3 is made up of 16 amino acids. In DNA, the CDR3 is TGTGCCAGCAGCTCCCCAACTAGCGGATTTTACAATGAGCAGTTCTTC. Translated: CASSSPTSGFYNEQFF.

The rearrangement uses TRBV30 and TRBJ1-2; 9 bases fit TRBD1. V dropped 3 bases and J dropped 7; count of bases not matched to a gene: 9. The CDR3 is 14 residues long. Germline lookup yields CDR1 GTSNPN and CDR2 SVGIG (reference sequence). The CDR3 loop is CAWRQQGADSGYTF. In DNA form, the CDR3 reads TGTGCCTGGAGGCAACAGGGGGCAGATAGTGGCTACACCTTC.

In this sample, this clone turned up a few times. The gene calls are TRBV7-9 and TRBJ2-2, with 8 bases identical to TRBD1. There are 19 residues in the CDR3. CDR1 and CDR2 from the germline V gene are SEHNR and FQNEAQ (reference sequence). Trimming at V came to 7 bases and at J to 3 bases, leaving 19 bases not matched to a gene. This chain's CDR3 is CASIIDRGPQGRDTGELFF. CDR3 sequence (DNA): TGTGCCAGCATCATCGACAGGGGCCCCCAGGGTCGAGACACCGGGGAGCTGTTTTTT.

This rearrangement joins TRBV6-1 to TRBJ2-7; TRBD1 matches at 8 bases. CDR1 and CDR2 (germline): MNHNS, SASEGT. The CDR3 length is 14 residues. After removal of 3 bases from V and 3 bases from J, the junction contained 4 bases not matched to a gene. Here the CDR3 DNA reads TGTGCCAGCAGTGACCCGGACAGGGTCTACGAGCAGTACTTC. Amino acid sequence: CASSDPDRVYEQYF.

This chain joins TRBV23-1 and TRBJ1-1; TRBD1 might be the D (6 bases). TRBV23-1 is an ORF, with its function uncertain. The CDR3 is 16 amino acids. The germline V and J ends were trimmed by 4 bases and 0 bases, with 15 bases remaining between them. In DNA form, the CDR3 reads TGCGCCAGCAGTCGAACAGGGATAACCATGAACACTGAAGCTTTCTTT. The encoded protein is CASSRTGITMNTEAFF.

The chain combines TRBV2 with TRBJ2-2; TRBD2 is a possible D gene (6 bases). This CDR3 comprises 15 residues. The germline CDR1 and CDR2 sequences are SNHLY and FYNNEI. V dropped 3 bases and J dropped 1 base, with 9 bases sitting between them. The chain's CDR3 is CASSDEGLNTGELFF. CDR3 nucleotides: TGTGCCAGCAGTGACGAGGGACTGAACACCGGGGAGCTGTTTTTT.

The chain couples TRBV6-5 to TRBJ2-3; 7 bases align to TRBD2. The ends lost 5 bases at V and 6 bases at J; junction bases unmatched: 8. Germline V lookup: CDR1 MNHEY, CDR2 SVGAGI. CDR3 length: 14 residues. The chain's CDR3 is CASSTRTRLDTQYF. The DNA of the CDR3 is TGTGCCAGCAGTACTCGGACTAGATTGGATACGCAGTATTTT.

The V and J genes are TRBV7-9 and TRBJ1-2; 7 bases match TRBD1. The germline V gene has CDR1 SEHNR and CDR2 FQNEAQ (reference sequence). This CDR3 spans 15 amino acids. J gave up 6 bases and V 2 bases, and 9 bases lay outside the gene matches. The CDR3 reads CASSLRQGKEDGYTF. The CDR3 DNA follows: TGTGCCAGCAGCTTAAGACAGGGAAAGGAAGATGGCTACACCTTC.

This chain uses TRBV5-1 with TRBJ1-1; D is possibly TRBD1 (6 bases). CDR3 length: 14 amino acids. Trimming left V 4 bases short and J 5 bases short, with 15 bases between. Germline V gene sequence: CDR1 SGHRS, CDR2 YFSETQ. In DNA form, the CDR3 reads TGCGCCAGCAGCGGTACAGGGATGAGTACTGAAGCTTTCTTT. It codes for CASSGTGMSTEAFF.

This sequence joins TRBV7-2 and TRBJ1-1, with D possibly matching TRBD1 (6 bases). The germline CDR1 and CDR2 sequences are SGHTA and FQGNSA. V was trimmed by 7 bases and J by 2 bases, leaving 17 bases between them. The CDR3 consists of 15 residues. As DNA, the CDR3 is TGTGCCAGCACCTCCGGGGGGGCTTCCAACACTGAAGCTTTCTTT. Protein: CASTSGGASNTEAFF.

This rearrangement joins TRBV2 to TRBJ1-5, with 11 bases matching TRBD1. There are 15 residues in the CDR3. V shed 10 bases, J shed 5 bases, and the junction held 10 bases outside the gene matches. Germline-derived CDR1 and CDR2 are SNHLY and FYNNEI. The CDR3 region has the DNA TGTGCCATCAGGGGAGGACAGGGGGCCTATCAGCCCCAGCATTTT. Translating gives CAIRGGQGAYQPQHF. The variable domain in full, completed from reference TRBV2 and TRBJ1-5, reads EPEVTQTPSHQVTQMGQEVILRCVPISNHLYFYWYRQILGQKVEFLVSFYNNEISEKSEIFDDQFSVERPDGSNFTLKIRSTKLEDSAMYFCAIRGGQGAYQPQHFGDGTRLSIL.

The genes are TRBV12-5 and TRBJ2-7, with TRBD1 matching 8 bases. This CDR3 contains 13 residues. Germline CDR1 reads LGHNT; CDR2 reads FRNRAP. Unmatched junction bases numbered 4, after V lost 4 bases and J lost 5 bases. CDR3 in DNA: TGTGCTAGTGGTTGGAGACAGGGGAACGAGCAGTACTTC. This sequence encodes CASGWRQGNEQYF.

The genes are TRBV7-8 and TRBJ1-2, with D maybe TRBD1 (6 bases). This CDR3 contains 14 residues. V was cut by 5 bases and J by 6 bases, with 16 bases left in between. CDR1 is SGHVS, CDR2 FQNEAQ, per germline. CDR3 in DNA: TGTGCCAGCAGCCTAACAGGGTATGGGAATGGCTACACCTTC. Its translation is CASSLTGYGNGYTF.

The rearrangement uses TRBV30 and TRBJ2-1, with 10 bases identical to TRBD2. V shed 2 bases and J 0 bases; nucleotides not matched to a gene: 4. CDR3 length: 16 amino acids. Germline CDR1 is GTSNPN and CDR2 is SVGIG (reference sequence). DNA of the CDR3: TGTGCCTGGAGTATACCTAGCGGGAGCTCCTACAATGAGCAGTTCTTC. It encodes CAWSIPSGSSYNEQFF.